Following are 20 T cell receptor beta chains from one sample sequenced in a study of cytomegalovirus exposure and HLA in healthy donors listed by TCRdb under 2017. To prepare the library, the immunoSEQ multiplex PCR assay was applied. TCRdb carries this immuneACCESS record with in-frame sequences only. Its versions omit some clonotypes, under half of them owing to an unresolved V gene in the studies checked, with the rest unexplained. For this sample there are hundreds of thousands of clones; 70% to 90% appear just once. The top ten constitute about 0.8% of the sample. The sequenced sample consisted of PBMCs. The receptors come from a woman younger than 35 in good health and CMV-seronegative.

This chain joins TRBV28 and TRBJ2-7; D is uncertain. The CDR3 sequence is 13 residues long. The germline CDR1 and CDR2 sequences are MDHEN and SYDVKM. Trimming stripped 1 base from V and 3 bases from J, with 7 bases between. As DNA, the CDR3 is TGTGCCAGCAGTTTATCGGTGAACTACGAGCAGTACTTC. It is translated as CASSLSVNYEQYF.

This clone was seen only once. This sequence joins TRBV6-1 and TRBJ2-1, with TRBD2 identical over 9 bases. V was pared by 2 bases and J by 3 bases, with 11 bases of the junction left unmatched. CDR3 length: 18 residues. Germline V gives CDR1 MNHNS, CDR2 SASEGT. In DNA, the CDR3 is TGTGCCAGCAGTGAAAAGATGCCCAGACTAGCGGTCTACAATGAGCAGTTCTTC. It yields the protein CASSEKMPRLAVYNEQFF.

The chain combines TRBV5-1 with TRBJ2-7, with 13 bases fitting TRBD2. Trimming took 4 bases from V and 0 from J; bases not matched to a gene: 22. Germline assignment: CDR1 SGHRS and CDR2 YFSETQ. The CDR3 contains 22 residues. The CDR3 DNA is TGCGCCAGCAGCCTACCCGGGGCGTCACTAGCGGGGGGGAAAGAGAGCTCCTACGAGCAGTACTTC. Protein: CASSLPGASLAGGKESSYEQYF.

The rearrangement links TRBV28 to TRBJ2-1; D is undetermined. The CDR3 runs 12 residues. The V gene lost 5 bases and the J gene lost 9 bases, with 11 bases spanning the gap. Germline CDR1 and CDR2: MDHEN and SYDVKM. This CDR3 reads CASSRPRVEQFF. CDR3 in DNA: TGTGCCAGCAGTCGGCCCCGGGTTGAGCAGTTCTTC.

V and J are TRBV10-3 and TRBJ1-2; 9 positions agree with TRBD1. The CDR3 consists of 13 residues. Per the germline V gene, CDR1 is ENHRY and CDR2 is SYGVKD. V trimming: 7 bases; J trimming: 8 bases; junction bases outside the gene matches: 8. For the CDR3, the DNA is TGTGCCATCACCTATACAGGGGGCGACGGCTACACCTTC. This codes for CAITYTGGDGYTF.

This clone appeared once. Other DNA sequences in the sample encode the same CDR3. The rearrangement joins TRBV9 to TRBJ2-1; D perhaps matches TRBD2 (6 bases). CDR1 and CDR2 (germline): SGDLS, YYNGEE. The V end lost 2 bases, the J end lost 2 bases, and 11 bases lay between the germline ends. The CDR3 is 15 amino acids. The CDR3 sequence is CASSVGGGTYNEQFF. Written as DNA, the CDR3 is TGTGCCAGCAGCGTGGGGGGTGGAACCTACAATGAGCAGTTCTTC.

This clone was seen a handful of times. The chain joins TRBV6-5 to TRBJ2-7, with 9 positions matching TRBD2. Germline CDR1 and CDR2: MNHEY and SVGAGI. The V and J ends lost 5 bases and 4 bases, in that order; junction bases with no gene match: 3. The CDR3 length is 13 residues. The CDR3 region is CASSDSGGYEQYF. For the CDR3, the DNA is TGTGCCAGCAGTGATAGCGGGGGATACGAGCAGTACTTC.

The chain combines TRBV5-6 with TRBJ2-7; TRBD1 matches at 11 bases. The CDR3 consists of 14 residues. Trimming at V came to 2 bases and at J to 3 bases, leaving 1 base not matched to a gene. The V gene's germline CDR1 is SGHDT and CDR2 YYEEEE. The CDR3 spells CASSFGTGGYEQYF. As DNA, the CDR3 is TGTGCCAGCAGCTTTGGGACAGGGGGCTACGAGCAGTACTTC.

The table lists this clone with a few counts. The V and J genes are TRBV4-1 and TRBJ1-2, with 12 bases aligning to TRBD1. The ends lost 4 bases at V and 7 bases at J; junction bases unmatched: 1. This CDR3 contains 13 residues. Germline V gene data show CDR1 as MGHRA and CDR2 as YSYEKL. Here the CDR3 reads CASSLGQGAGYTF. CDR3 in DNA: TGCGCCAGCAGCCTGGGACAGGGGGCTGGCTACACCTTC.

This clone is a singleton in its sample. This rearrangement joins TRBV27 to TRBJ1-4; no clear D gene. The CDR3 has 14 residues. The V end lost 0 bases, the J end lost 7 bases, and 9 bases lay between the germline ends. From germline, CDR1 is MNHEY and CDR2 SMNVEV (reference sequence). The chain's CDR3 is CASSLSGMGEKLFF. The CDR3 DNA is TGTGCCAGCAGTTTATCCGGGATGGGTGAAAAACTGTTTTTT.

The chain uses TRBV18 and TRBJ2-2, with 7 bases identical to TRBD1. After removal of 3 bases from V and 7 bases from J, the junction contained 8 bases not matched to a gene. Germline lookup yields CDR1 KGHSH and CDR2 LQKENI. The CDR3 consists of 15 residues. CDR3 amino acids: CASSPKQGTIGELFF. The CDR3 DNA sequence: TGTGCCAGCTCACCTAAACAGGGGACAATCGGGGAGCTGTTTTTT.

Comments on this clone: This CDR3 is also generated by other DNA sequences in the sample. The V and J genes are TRBV4-1 and TRBJ1-5; D might be TRBD1 (6 bases). CDR1 and CDR2 from the germline V gene are MGHRA and YSYEKL. Trimming took off 4 bases at V and 2 bases at J, with 12 bases between the two ends. The CDR3 covers 15 residues. The CDR3 DNA reads as TGCGCCAGCAGCCCCGGCGGGGGCGGCAATCAGCCCCAGCATTTT. Translation gives CASSPGGGGNQPQHF.

The chain combines TRBV30 with TRBJ1-5, with TRBD1 as a possible D gene (6 bases). CDR1 and CDR2 (germline): GTSNPN, SVGIG (reference sequence). The V end was cut by 4 bases, the J end by 3 bases, with 10 bases between. This CDR3 is 13 amino acids long. DNA of the CDR3: TGTGCCTGGACGGGACACGACAATCAGCCCCAGCATTTT. Protein product: CAWTGHDNQPQHF.

This rearrangement joins TRBV29-1 to TRBJ2-2; 7 nucleotides match TRBD1. The CDR3 runs 15 residues. V lost 7 bases, J lost 7 bases, and 15 bases stayed unmatched. Germline V gene data show CDR1 as SQVTM and CDR2 as ANQGSEA. This CDR3 reads CSAEGRTGQVGELFF. CDR3 in DNA: TGCAGCGCTGAGGGTCGGACAGGCCAGGTCGGGGAGCTGTTTTTT.

The chain combines TRBV2 with TRBJ1-3; unclear D gene. This CDR3 is 14 amino acids long. The V gene lost 7 bases and the J gene lost 0 bases, with 10 bases spanning the gap. Germline CDR1 SNHLY, CDR2 FYNNEI. CDR3 sequence: CASIARYSGNTIYF. DNA of the CDR3: TGTGCCAGCATAGCAAGGTACTCTGGAAACACCATATATTTT.

The V and J genes are TRBV6-1 and TRBJ2-4; tentatively, D is TRBD2 (5 bases). The V gene lost 3 bases and the J gene lost 5 bases, with 11 bases spanning the gap. The germline V gene encodes CDR1 MNHNS and CDR2 SASEGT. The CDR3 extends over 14 amino acids. The CDR3 spells CASSDLSGENIQYF. As DNA, the CDR3 is TGTGCCAGCAGTGACCTCTCCGGGGAAAACATTCAGTACTTC.

The chain uses TRBV10-1 and TRBJ1-1, with a tentative D call TRBD1 (5 bases). Germline CDR1 WNHNN, CDR2 SYGVQD (reference sequence). The CDR3 sequence is 12 residues long. V was shortened by 5 bases and J by 6 bases, with 10 bases between the two germline ends. Here the CDR3 reads CASSSDSSEAFF. DNA for the CDR3: TGCGCCAGCAGTAGTGACAGCTCTGAAGCTTTCTTT.

As concerns this clone: The junction differs from germline at one of its ends, possibly a read error. The chain employs TRBV5-6 and TRBJ2-3; D remains unclear. The CDR3 extends over 16 amino acids. Germline lookup yields CDR1 SGHDT and CDR2 YYEEEE. This chain's CDR3 is CASTLAPSFRTDTQYF. The CDR3 DNA reads as TGTGCCAGCACCTTGGCGCCAAGCTTCCGGACAGATACGCAGTATTTT.

V and J are TRBV4-1 and TRBJ1-1; 8 bases are shared with TRBD1. V lost 6 bases and J lost 4; bases outside the gene matches: 1. Per the germline V gene, CDR1 is MGHRA and CDR2 is YSYEKL. The CDR3 length is 12 residues. The CDR3: CASSTGGTEAFF. CDR3 DNA: TGCGCCAGCAGTACAGGGGGCACTGAAGCTTTCTTT.

The CDR3 here is CASSYGGGTDTQYF. In DNA form, the CDR3 reads TGTGCCAGCAGTTACGGGGGGGGTACAGATACGCAGTATTTT. The chain carries TRBV6-5 and TRBJ2-3; TRBD2 agrees at 7 bases. CDR3 length: 14 amino acids. The V segment lost 2 bases and the J segment 3 bases; nucleotides outside the gene matches: 2. CDR1 and CDR2 (germline): MNHEY, SVGAGI.